This TCR beta chain was found in a study of cytomegalovirus exposure and HLA in healthy donors. Germline V CDR1 and CDR2: MGHRA, YSYEKL. There are 15 residues in the CDR3. V lost 3 bases to trimming and J lost 5 bases, with 16 bases between them. The PCR contained 60 Vbeta and 13 Jbeta primers. The protocol was immunoSEQ multiplex PCR, while the TCRdb copy is restricted to in-frame clones and leaves out a portion. The table has 75,000 to 90,000 clones, 85% seen once. The TCR originated in a man between 35 and 55 years old in good health and CMV-seropositive. The chain has TRBV4-1 and TRBJ1-1; D uncertain. Sequencing was done on a sample of PBMCs. The CDR3 bases are TGCGCCAGCAGCCAGAGCCGGGGTGCTGGGACTGAAGCTTTCTTT. Protein sequence: CASSQSRGAGTEAFF.